One T cell receptor (beta chain) is described in this entry. What antigen it recognizes has not been identified. Qualities for individual bases were not recorded, and no much larger clone is one base off. TCRbeta CDR3 regions were amplified from genomic DNA using the immunoSEQ Assay, a bias-controlled multiplex PCR. Regarding the original processing steps: Nucleated cell counts per sample were estimated from amplification of reference gene primers within the assay. Sequence reads were collapsed and filtered to measure the absolute abundance of every unique TCRbeta CDR3 rearrangement. For each sample, productive Simpson clonality was calculated as the square root of Simpson's diversity index across productive rearrangements. TCRdb took this table from immuneACCESS and kept in-frame rearrangements with V and J called. Such tables lack part of the clones; where checked against another copy, unresolved V genes explain under half of the gap, and the rest is unexplained. For V, J and clone size, that table is used; D and trimming come from the DNA. The table for this sample lists tens of thousands of clones; 65% to 85% of them were counted only once. The ten largest account for 30% to 35% of the sample.

The data stem from a study of blood T cell repertoires in COVID-19 (dated by TCRdb to 2018 to 2020). Turning to the overall study: Samples from collaborators originated in the United States, Italy and Spain and spanned both the acute and convalescent phases of COVID-19. The dataset comprised deeply sampled blood TCRbeta repertoires from subjects exposed to, actively infected with, or recovered from COVID-19. The repertoires were released in a freely available public database meant as a resource for research on the immune response to SARS-CoV-2. Where available, HLA class I and class II types were obtained from metadata supplied by the sample provider rather than from assay-based typing. The samples were drawn from the first 160 participants of the ongoing ImmuneRACE study and from more than 1,000 subjects provided by 6 global collaborators. A de-identified subject ID, COVID-19 status, age in years and sex were almost always included in the sample metadata. The material from the prospective study consisted of cDNA or gDNA derived from T cells, B-cell-depleted T cells, or PBMCs.

Collaborating institutions collected whole blood in K2EDTA tubes following their own protocols. For TCRbeta analysis, collaborators shipped samples as frozen whole blood, isolated PBMCs, or DNA extracted from either of those sample types. Findings and caveats that apply to the study as a whole: The amount of clinical and demographic metadata varied by source and participant and was provided uncurated.

Sequencing input: peripheral blood. The receptor comes from an elderly woman with acute or convalescent COVID-19.

The CDR3 reads CASSSTSRGREKLFF. The DNA sequence is TGTGCCAGCAGTTCCACCAGCAGGGGGCGTGAAAAACTGTTTTTT. The chain joins TRBV6-6 to TRBJ1-4, with TRBD1 matching 8 junction bases. Spanning cysteine to phenylalanine, the CDR3 consists of 15 amino acids. Only CDR3 DNA remains: 45 bases, in frame from the first base. CDR1 and CDR2, looked up from the germline V gene (reference sequence), are MNHNY and SVGAGI. V is trimmed back by 4 bases and J by 7 bases, and the junction contains 8 bases that no gene match accounts for.